These 30 T cell receptor beta chains originate from one sample sequenced in a study of T cell responses to AZD1222 COVID-19 vaccine. Here immunoSEQ multiplex PCR was the method, and the copy in TCRdb shows in-frame clones only, minus some. This repertoire shows about 73,000 clones, nearly 90% found once; its top ten account for about 9.6%. The input for sequencing was peripheral blood, taken 28 days after the second AZD1222 dose. Receptor source: an adult who received the AZD1222 COVID-19 vaccine.

J is TRBJ1-2 and V is TRBV5-4; D is perhaps TRBD1 (6 bases). CDR3 length equals 15 residues. V was trimmed by 1 base and J by 0 bases, leaving 10 bases between them. Germline loops: CDR1 SGHNT, CDR2 YYREEE (reference sequence). The CDR3 region has the DNA TGTGCCAGCAGCTTGACAGGGAGAGCTAACTATGGCTACACCTTC. Translation gives CASSLTGRANYGYTF.

The genes are TRBV7-7 and TRBJ2-2; TRBD2 matches at 13 bases. J was trimmed by 6 bases and V by 6 bases; bases with no gene match: 10. CDR1 SSHAT and CDR2 FNYEAQ come from the germline V gene (reference sequence). CDR3 length: 17 residues. The CDR3 DNA reads TGTGCCAGCAGAGCGCCCGGGACTAGCGGGGTCCCCGGGGAGCTGTTTTTT. This codes for CASRAPGTSGVPGELFF.

This clone was seen only a few times. J is TRBJ1-4 and V is TRBV19; no clear D. The CDR3 totals 13 residues. The V end was cut by 8 bases, the J end by 0 bases, with 7 bases between. Germline V gene lookup returns CDR1 LNHDA and CDR2 SQIVND (reference sequence). CDR3 coding DNA: TGTGCCAGTCCCCAGACAACTAATGAAAAACTGTTTTTT. It specifies CASPQTTNEKLFF. Full variable domain (remainder filled in from reference TRBV19 and TRBJ1-4): DGGITQSPKYLFRKEGQNVTLSCEQNLNHDAMYWYRQDPGQGLRLIYYSQIVNDFQKGDIAEGYSVSREKKESFPLTVTSAQKNPTAFYLCASPQTTNEKLFFGSGTQLSVL.

V and J are TRBV19 and TRBJ2-3; 15 bases agree with TRBD2. CDR3 length: 17 residues. The V gene's germline CDR1 is LNHDA and CDR2 SQIVND (reference sequence). V shed 6 bases and J 0 bases; nucleotides not matched to a gene: 4. The CDR3 is CASSGTSGGISTDTQYF. CDR3 in DNA: TGTGCCAGTAGCGGGACTAGCGGGGGGATTAGCACAGATACGCAGTATTTT. Combining the CDR3 with reference TRBV19 and TRBJ2-3 gives the whole variable domain DGGITQSPKYLFRKEGQNVTLSCEQNLNHDAMYWYRQDPGQGLRLIYYSQIVNDFQKGDIAEGYSVSREKKESFPLTVTSAQKNPTAFYLCASSGTSGGISTDTQYFGPGTRLTVL.

The chain couples TRBV6-5 to TRBJ2-5; D not resolved. Trimming stripped 10 bases from V and 1 base from J, with 13 bases between. CDR1 and CDR2 (germline): MNHEY, SVGAGI. This CDR3 comprises 13 residues. The CDR3 is CATSRTLQETQYF. In DNA form, the CDR3 reads TGTGCCACCTCCAGGACCCTCCAAGAGACCCAGTACTTC.

This rearrangement joins TRBV24-1 to TRBJ1-2; 8 nucleotides match TRBD1. V lost 4 bases to trimming and J lost 7 bases; unmatched junction nucleotides: 7. The CDR3 is 14 residues long. Per germline, CDR1 KGHDR and CDR2 SFDVKD. The CDR3 sequence: CATSDPGGASGYTF. In DNA form, the CDR3 reads TGTGCCACCAGTGACCCAGGGGGCGCGAGTGGCTACACCTTC.

V is TRBV19 and J is TRBJ2-1; TRBD2 aligns across 16 bases. From germline, CDR1 is LNHDA and CDR2 SQIVND (reference sequence). V lost 6 bases to trimming and J lost 13 bases; unmatched junction nucleotides: 6. CDR3 size: 14 residues. CDR3 amino acids: CASRKGLAGGEQFF. The CDR3, as DNA: TGTGCCAGTAGAAAGGGACTAGCGGGGGGGGAACAGTTCTTC.

This chain links TRBV7-9 with TRBJ1-2, with TRBD1 matching 7 bases. The germline V gene encodes CDR1 SEHNR and CDR2 FQNEAQ (reference sequence). The CDR3 is 15 amino acids. Unmatched junction bases numbered 10, after V lost 3 bases and J lost 6 bases. Written as DNA, the CDR3 is TGTGCCAGCAGCTTCTACAGGGGTCGTGGGGATGGCTACACCTTC. This encodes CASSFYRGRGDGYTF.

V usage is TRBV9 and J usage is TRBJ2-2; TRBD1 aligns across 9 bases. The germline V gene has CDR1 SGDLS and CDR2 YYNGEE. The CDR3 runs to 16 residues. V lost 2 bases and J lost 4; bases outside the gene matches: 6. The CDR3 spells CASSVAGQGSTGELFF. The DNA for the CDR3 is TGTGCCAGCAGCGTGGCCGGACAGGGGTCCACCGGGGAGCTGTTTTTT.

The J gene is TRBJ1-6, the V gene TRBV9, with 7 bases identical to TRBD1. The CDR3 extends over 14 amino acids. V was pared by 0 bases and J by 10 bases, with 4 bases of the junction left unmatched. The germline CDR1 and CDR2 sequences are SGDLS and YYNGEE. This CDR3 reads CASSVVGQQSPLHF. The CDR3 DNA reads TGTGCCAGCAGCGTAGTGGGACAGCAGTCACCCCTCCACTTT.

The V gene is TRBV5-4, the J gene TRBJ2-7; the D call may be TRBD1 or TRBD2 (7 bases each). Trimming took 0 bases from V and 2 from J, leaving 9 bases between them. CDR1 SGHNT and CDR2 YYREEE come from the germline V gene (reference sequence). This CDR3 spans 14 amino acids. The CDR3: CASSLAGGAYEQYV. The CDR3 DNA reads TGTGCCAGCAGCTTGGCAGGGGGGGCCTACGAGCAGTACGTC.

The rearrangement uses TRBV7-2 and TRBJ2-7; tentatively, D is TRBD1 or TRBD2 (5 bases each). The CDR3 runs to 12 residues. V was cut by 1 base and J by 6 bases, with 7 bases left in between. Per germline, CDR1 SGHTA and CDR2 FQGNSA. CDR3 sequence (DNA): TGTGCCAGCAGCTTAGGGGGGAGCGAGCAGTACTTC. This codes for CASSLGGSEQYF.

The V and J genes are TRBV7-9 and TRBJ2-3, with a tentative D call TRBD1 (5 bases). The CDR3 is 15 amino acids. Trimming stripped 5 bases from V and 2 bases from J, with 14 bases between. In germline, CDR1 is SEHNR, CDR2 FQNEAQ (reference sequence). DNA of the CDR3: TGTGCCAGCAGCCTACGAGACAGTTACACAGATACGCAGTATTTT. Amino acid sequence: CASSLRDSYTDTQYF.

The chain joins TRBV28 to TRBJ1-2; D is unresolved. The V gene's germline CDR1 is MDHEN and CDR2 SYDVKM. The CDR3 contains 14 residues. V gave up 5 bases and J gave up 8 bases, with 18 bases separating them. The CDR3 loop reads CASSPPEAPQGYTF. In DNA, the CDR3 is TGTGCCAGCAGTCCCCCCGAGGCCCCTCAGGGCTACACCTTC.

This chain uses TRBV18 with TRBJ2-2; 7 bases align to TRBD1. Germline V gene lookup returns CDR1 KGHSH and CDR2 LQKENI. The CDR3 runs 15 residues. V shed 3 bases and J 0 bases; nucleotides not matched to a gene: 1. In nucleotides, the CDR3 is TGTGCCAGCTCACCGGGACAGCCGAACACCGGGGAGCTGTTTTTT. Protein: CASSPGQPNTGELFF.

This rearrangement joins TRBV19 to TRBJ2-2; D possibly corresponds to TRBD1 (5 bases). The CDR3 totals 15 residues. The ends were cut back, 3 bases at V and 3 bases at J, with 11 bases in the middle. From germline, CDR1 is LNHDA and CDR2 SQIVND (reference sequence). CDR3 DNA: TGTGCCAGTAGTATCGCGGCAGGGTACACCGGGGAGCTGTTTTTT. It is translated as CASSIAAGYTGELFF. The complete variable domain, with remaining parts taken from reference TRBV19 and TRBJ2-2, reads DGGITQSPKYLFRKEGQNVTLSCEQNLNHDAMYWYRQDPGQGLRLIYYSQIVNDFQKGDIAEGYSVSREKKESFPLTVTSAQKNPTAFYLCASSIAAGYTGELFFGEGSRLTVL.

The chain joins TRBV2 to TRBJ1-6, with TRBD1 as a possible D gene (5 bases). The CDR3 spans 16 residues. V lost 2 bases and J 10 bases, leaving 18 bases between the germline ends. Per the germline V gene, CDR1 is SNHLY and CDR2 is FYNNEI. This CDR3 reads CASSEHQGGRTSPLHF. CDR3 bases: TGTGCCAGCAGTGAACACCAGGGTGGAAGGACCTCACCCCTCCACTTT.

The J gene is TRBJ1-5, the V gene TRBV6-5, with 10 nucleotides matching TRBD1. Germline V lookup: CDR1 MNHEY, CDR2 SVGAGI. V shed 5 bases, J shed 6 bases, and the junction held 7 bases outside the gene matches. The CDR3 runs 15 residues. CDR3: CASSPGQGISQPQHF. CDR3 coding DNA: TGTGCCAGCAGTCCGGGACAGGGGATTAGTCAGCCCCAGCATTTT.

The chain is built from TRBV7-9 and TRBJ2-5; D is possibly TRBD1 or TRBD2 (5 bases each). This CDR3 contains 16 residues. Trimming cost V 2 bases and J 2 bases, with 15 bases left between them. Germline CDR1 reads SEHNR; CDR2 reads FQNEAQ (reference sequence). The chain's CDR3 is CASSLRGRGIQETQYF. In DNA, the CDR3 is TGTGCCAGCAGCTTAAGGGGTCGGGGTATTCAAGAGACCCAGTACTTC.

This sequence joins TRBV5-1 and TRBJ2-1, with 8 positions matching TRBD2. This CDR3 region has 14 residues. Per germline, CDR1 SGHRS and CDR2 YFSETQ. With 4 bases clipped from V and 5 bases from J, the junction kept 5 bases outside the gene matches. The CDR3 loop is CASSPGLANNEQFF. The CDR3 DNA reads as TGCGCCAGCAGCCCTGGACTAGCCAACAATGAGCAGTTCTTC.

V and J are TRBV3-1 (or the pseudogene TRBV3-2) and TRBJ2-5, with D unclear. V lost 4 bases and J 2 bases, leaving 11 bases between the germline ends. CDR1 and CDR2 (germline): LGHDT, YNNKEL (reference sequence). The CDR3 spans 14 residues. CDR3 in DNA: TGTGCCAGCAGCCTCTGGACGGAACAAGAGACCCAGTACTTC. Translating it yields CASSLWTEQETQYF.

The chain employs TRBV10-3 and TRBJ2-5; D unresolved. Germline V gene lookup returns CDR1 ENHRY and CDR2 SYGVKD. This CDR3 is built from 15 residues. V lost 2 bases and J 5 bases, leaving 15 bases between the germline ends. The CDR3 region is CAISEPPGGRETQYF. CDR3 DNA: TGTGCCATCAGTGAGCCTCCTGGTGGTCGTGAGACCCAGTACTTC.

This clone has a single count. The genes are TRBV19 and TRBJ2-4, with D unresolved. Germline-derived CDR1 and CDR2 are LNHDA and SQIVND (reference sequence). This CDR3 region has 15 residues. The V end lost 3 bases, the J end lost 0 bases, and 9 bases lay between the germline ends. Here the CDR3 reads CASSIAALAKNIQYF. The DNA of the CDR3 is TGTGCCAGTAGTATTGCGGCCCTAGCCAAAAACATTCAGTACTTC. Filled out from reference TRBV19 and TRBJ2-4, the complete variable domain reads DGGITQSPKYLFRKEGQNVTLSCEQNLNHDAMYWYRQDPGQGLRLIYYSQIVNDFQKGDIAEGYSVSREKKESFPLTVTSAQKNPTAFYLCASSIAALAKNIQYFGAGTRLSVL.

The rearrangement uses TRBV5-1 and TRBJ2-3; possibly TRBD1 for D (5 bases). This CDR3 comprises 15 residues. Germline assignment: CDR1 SGHRS and CDR2 YFSETQ. Trimming took off 2 bases at V and 5 bases at J, with 15 bases between the two ends. CDR3 coding DNA: TGCGCCAGCAGCTTTAGTGGGGCGGCAAAAGATACGCAGTATTTT. It yields the protein CASSFSGAAKDTQYF.

The gene calls are TRBV11-3 and TRBJ2-2, with 7 bases fitting TRBD2. The CDR3 totals 18 residues. Germline CDR1 reads SGHNT; CDR2 reads YENEEA. Trimming at V came to 2 bases and at J to 5 bases, leaving 14 bases not matched to a gene. The CDR3 sequence is CASSLRSLAGVGTGELFF. The CDR3 nucleotides read TGTGCCAGCAGCTTAAGGTCCCTGGCGGGAGTGGGGACCGGGGAGCTGTTTTTT. The whole variable domain, filled in from reference TRBV11-3 and TRBJ2-2, reads EAGVVQSPRYKIIEKKQPVAFWCNPISGHNTLYWYLQNLGQGPELLIRYENEEAVDDSQLPKDRFSAERLKGVDSTLKIQPAELGDSAVYLCASSLRSLAGVGTGELFFGEGSRLTVL.

The chain couples TRBV6-6 to TRBJ1-1, with D perhaps matching TRBD1 (6 bases). V was trimmed by 9 bases and J by 4 bases, leaving 15 bases between them. The CDR3 loop spans 13 amino acids. The germline V gene encodes CDR1 MNHNY and CDR2 SVGAGI (reference sequence). The CDR3 loop is CASSRTEGTEAFF. CDR3 nucleotide sequence: TGTGCCAGTTCCCGGACAGAGGGCACTGAAGCTTTCTTT.

The V and J genes are TRBV7-8 and TRBJ2-7, with D perhaps being TRBD1 or TRBD2 (6 bases each). This CDR3 has 13 residues. With 9 bases removed from V and 0 bases from J, the gap between germline ends came to 12 bases. The germline V gene has CDR1 SGHVS and CDR2 FQNEAQ. The CDR3 loop is CASSRGLSYEQYF. CDR3 DNA: TGTGCCAGTTCTCGGGGGCTCTCCTACGAGCAGTACTTC.

This chain connects TRBV7-8 to TRBJ2-2, with 8 nucleotides matching TRBD1. Per the germline V gene, CDR1 is SGHVS and CDR2 is FQNEAQ. The V segment lost 7 bases and the J segment 0 bases; nucleotides outside the gene matches: 13. The CDR3 has 18 residues. The CDR3 DNA reads as TGTGCCAGCACCCTGGACAGGGTTTTACGCGCGAACACCGGGGAGCTGTTTTTT. Translating it yields CASTLDRVLRANTGELFF.

The chain is built from TRBV24-1 and TRBJ2-2; 9 bases line up with TRBD1. The CDR3 runs 17 residues. The V segment lost 4 bases and the J segment 0 bases; nucleotides outside the gene matches: 5. The germline CDR1 and CDR2 sequences are KGHDR and SFDVKD. CDR3 nucleotides: TGTGCCACCAGTGACCGTGGGACAGGGCCGAACACCGGGGAGCTGTTTTTT. It encodes CATSDRGTGPNTGELFF.

This chain uses TRBV2 with TRBJ2-7; D unclear. Trimming removed 8 bases at V and 3 bases at J, with 11 bases between. The CDR3 runs to 12 residues. Looked up from germline, CDR1 is SNHLY and CDR2 is FYNNEI. CDR3 DNA sequence: TGTGCCAGCTCACACTACGTCTACGAGCAGTACTTC. This codes for CASSHYVYEQYF.